The present T cell receptor (beta chain) was sequenced within a study of T cells in Graves' hyperthyroidism and ophthalmopathy (dated by TCRdb to about 2019). Concerning the study at large: Peripheral blood was collected at initial diagnosis, before any treatment. A discovery cohort of approximately 97 patients, roughly 40 with Graves' ophthalmopathy and 55 to 65 with stable Graves' hyperthyroidism, was used to find distinguishing TCR V-J signatures. Prospective prediction of ophthalmopathy was tested in an independent validation cohort of 18 to 20 hyperthyroidism patients and approximately 17 patients who later progressed to ophthalmopathy. For training and testing, the 100 or so patients in the discovery cohort were randomly divided in a 7:3 ratio. Thyroid tissue and blood T-cell repertoires from roughly 6 Graves' hyperthyroidism patients were also compared in the study. After sampling, hyperthyroidism patients received methimazole starting at 30 mg daily, and ophthalmopathy patients received high-dose intravenous methylprednisolone. According to the paper, TCR Vbeta CDR3 sequencing was carried out on approximately 140 peripheral blood samples, which came from approximately 43 ophthalmopathy, 75 to 80 hyperthyroidism and approximately 17 progressor patients. Paper-wide results and their limitations: Sample size was not statistically predetermined, and investigators were not blinded to group allocation. In validation, the model predicted progression to ophthalmopathy a median of approximately 6.3 months before onset, with roughly 70% sensitivity and more than 72% specificity. Most expanded thyroid clonotypes (frequency above 0.001) were also found in blood, which suggests that blood repertoires may mirror thyroid immune responses. In cross-validation, a model built on a 13 V-J signature told ophthalmopathy apart from stable hyperthyroidism with approximately 90% sensitivity and approximately 84% specificity, and in testing the same model reached 80%/75%.

The germline V gene (reference sequence) specifies DFQATT as CDR1 and SNEGSKA as CDR2. From the cysteine through the phenylalanine, the CDR3 covers 16 amino acids. Just the 48-base CDR3 DNA is kept, in frame starting at base 1. V loses 0 bases, J loses 0 bases, and the germline ends lie 11 bases apart. The TCR beta CDR3 regions were amplified from the RNA transcripts. The first round of RT-PCR for the TCR CDR3 was performed with the HTBI primer set and the Qiagen OneStep RT-PCR kit. A second multiplex PCR round built the libraries, followed by size selection and purification. Libraries were sequenced paired-end with 100 bp reads on an Illumina HiSeq2000. The authors' pipeline ran thus. SOAPnuke was used to process the raw data, removing reads that contained adapters or uncalled bases, had a mean Phred below 15, or lacked an exact match to the constant primer or identifier. COPE v1.2.5 was used to merge the high-quality paired reads, and each unique nucleotide sequence was defined as a clonotype. Clonotypes were aligned to IMGT TRBV, TRBD and TRBJ reference segments using MiTCR v1.1. The analysis included only V-J combinations with a frequency above 0.0001, which together covered roughly 99% of the repertoires. A TCS score was defined as the ratio between F50 (clonal expansion) and ExV (chaos), using BLOSUM62-based TCRdist between CDR3 peptides within each V-J. Welch's t-statistics and random forest reduced just over 500 V-J features to around 14, which were used in a naive Bayes classifier (R e1071). TCRdb reanalyzed the raw reads on its own, using fastp at Q25 for trimming and MiXCR for clone calling, and kept in-frame beta chains. Rows with a matching CDR3 protein are joined into one entry that keeps the most common DNA and genes. TCRdb's processing, not the authors' own work, is the source of the V and J calls. Recorded for this sample are about 720,000 distinct CDR3 sequences; about a sixth of them occurred a single time. Around 7.7% of the sample belongs to the ten largest clones.

A patient counted as having stable Graves' hyperthyroidism if no progression to ophthalmopathy occurred over 18 months of follow-up. Hyperthyroidism patients were newly diagnosed, had a disease duration of under 2 months, and were aged 18 to 65 years. The study excluded patients with uncontrolled infections, other autoimmune diseases, pregnancy or lactation. Diagnoses were based on clinical symptoms, serum thyroxine and TRAb, thyroid ultrasound and orbital computed tomography. PBMCs were isolated from about 10 ml of fresh peripheral blood by Ficoll-Paque density gradient centrifugation. Trizol reagent was used to extract total RNA, and RNA quality was then checked on an Agilent 2100 Bioanalyzer. Concerning this clonotype itself: It has no known antigen specificity. Per-base qualities were not stored, and no clone one base away is much larger.

Sequencing was performed on blood. This receptor was obtained from a young man with Graves' hyperthyroidism. The V gene is TRBV20-1 and the J gene is TRBJ2-2, with TRBD1 perhaps the D gene, on 6 matching bases. The CDR3 amino acid sequence is: CSARETRTANTGELFF. DNA sequence: TGCAGTGCTAGAGAAACTCGGACAGCGAACACCGGGGAGCTGTTTTTT.